What follows are 5 T cell receptor beta chains derived from one specimen sequenced in a study of shared clonotypes between healthy human individuals. Produced via immunoSEQ multiplex PCR; TCRdb's table is partial and in-frame only. Of about 1 million clones in the sample, about 70% were seen once. Input material: memory CD4+ T cells sorted from blood. Specified subset: CD45RA-negative fraction. These receptors originate from a young man in good health.

V gene TRBV5-8 combines with J gene TRBJ1-5; D is undetermined. This CDR3 has 14 amino acids. Germline V CDR1 and CDR2: SGHTS, YDEGEE. The V gene lost 2 bases and the J gene lost 1 base, with 7 bases spanning the gap. The CDR3 region is CASSFGQSNQPQHF. The CDR3 nucleotides are TGTGCCAGCAGCTTCGGCCAGAGCAATCAGCCCCAGCATTTT.

The rearrangement links TRBV11-2 to TRBJ1-2, with a tentative D call TRBD1 (5 bases). CDR1 is SGHAT, CDR2 FQNNGV, per germline. The CDR3 is 14 residues long. Trimming pared 1 base from V and 6 bases from J, leaving 12 bases between. CDR3 region: CASSLVGGLDGYTF. CDR3 bases: TGTGCCAGCAGCTTAGTCGGGGGATTAGATGGCTACACCTTC.

The chain employs TRBV6-6 and TRBJ1-4; D not certain. Trimming stripped 4 bases from V and 8 bases from J, with 5 bases between. The CDR3 runs to 11 residues. Germline loops: CDR1 MNHNY, CDR2 SVGAGI (reference sequence). The CDR3 region has the DNA TGTGCCAGCAGTTCGGGGGAAAAACTGTTTTTT. Translated: CASSSGEKLFF.

The CDR3 protein is CASSPGGGDQPQHF. DNA for the CDR3: TGCGCCAGCAGCCCCGGGGGGGGTGATCAGCCCCAGCATTTT. This chain uses TRBV10-2 with TRBJ1-5, with a tentative D call TRBD1 (5 bases). Germline V gene lookup returns CDR1 WSHSY and CDR2 SAAADI. The CDR3 spans 14 residues. The ends were cut back, 6 bases at V and 5 bases at J, with 14 bases in the middle.

Concerning this clone: Only one base separates this from a far larger clonotype, so it likely reflects a read error. The chain uses TRBV5-1 and TRBJ2-7; no reliable D call. Germline CDR1 is SGHRS and CDR2 is YFSETQ. Trimming shortened V by 0 bases and J by 2 bases, and 6 bases separated the two germline ends. The CDR3 runs to 13 residues. CDR3: CASSLDGAYEQYF. The CDR3, as DNA: TGCGCCAGCAGCTTGGACGGAGCCTACGAGCAGTACTTC. Supplemented by reference TRBV5-1 and TRBJ2-7, the full variable domain reads KAGVTQTPRYLIKTRGQQVTLSCSPISGHRSVSWYQQTPGQGLQFLFEYFSETQRNKGNFPGRFSGRQFSNSRSEMNVSTLELGDSALYLCASSLDGAYEQYFGPGTRLTVT.